A selection of T cell receptor beta chains follows, all from one sample in a study of blood T cell repertoires in COVID-19. Using immunoSEQ multiplex PCR, the repertoire was profiled, and TCRdb retains in-frame clones only, with some absent. This sample has fewer than 200,000 clones, with roughly 80% found just once. Sequenced: peripheral blood. Receptors were obtained from a woman at least 80 years old with COVID-19, enrolled during active disease. Both conserved end residues are part of each CDR3.

v_gene	j_gene	CDR3aa
TRBV6-5	TRBJ1-1	CASSTPGSSKAFF
TRBV29-1	TRBJ1-1	CSVGRGDTEAFF
TRBV4-1	TRBJ1-4	CASSQDRSGTTNEKLFF
TRBV5-1	TRBJ1-6	CASSLGGAGDSPLHF
TRBV4-1	TRBJ2-3	CASSQRHQKSTDTQYF
TRBV18	TRBJ1-1	CASFPGGTGGPEAFF
TRBV6-5	TRBJ1-6	CASSYSQGAYNSPLHF
TRBV28	TRBJ2-7	CASSRRLASYEQYF
TRBV7-2	TRBJ1-1	CASRKTGLVSEAFF
TRBV19	TRBJ1-5	CASSGIRVESNQPQHF
TRBV2	TRBJ2-2	CASSRDTGNTGELFF
TRBV2	TRBJ2-5	CASSVRRGETQYF
TRBV28	TRBJ2-7	CASSRPQAEQYF
TRBV6-4	TRBJ2-3	CASSRIAGASDTQYF
TRBV28	TRBJ1-1	CATTTGPTEAFF
TRBV3-1/TRBV3-2	TRBJ2-2	CASSQNSAGRGTGELFF
TRBV5-1	TRBJ2-6	CASTAGVLGGANVLTF
TRBV18	TRBJ2-2	CASSPGTSVTGELFF
TRBV2	TRBJ1-4	CASSRDSKELFF
TRBV6-1	TRBJ1-2	CASSEGYQRRYGYTF
TRBV7-2	TRBJ2-5	CASSLGRETQYF
TRBV3-1/TRBV3-2	TRBJ2-5	CASSQDLIGMETQYF
TRBV4-1	TRBJ2-6	CASSQDGHSGANVLTF
TRBV28	TRBJ2-7	CASSSWTGDRQYF
TRBV12-3/TRBV12-4	TRBJ2-3	CASSPPGADTQYF
TRBV7-6	TRBJ2-5	CASSLGTAQETQYF
TRBV12-5	TRBJ2-7	CASGLASQANEQYF
TRBV7-2	TRBJ2-7	CASSSRANRGEQYF
TRBV5-8	TRBJ2-3	CASSWALYPSTDTQYF
TRBV5-4	TRBJ2-1	CASSLYLAGVGNEQFF
TRBV6-5	TRBJ2-2	CASSLEDSTGELFF
TRBV5-1	TRBJ2-1	CASSGEPQGAYNEQFF
TRBV5-1	TRBJ2-7	CASASLQGADGEQYF
TRBV6-5	TRBJ1-3	CASGWEGSSGNTIYF
TRBV4-1	TRBJ1-1	CASSHPQGVYTEAFF
TRBV3-1/TRBV3-2	TRBJ1-5	CASSQEIGGFNQPQHF
TRBV3-1/TRBV3-2	TRBJ2-1	CASSQDGRGEQFF
TRBV29-1	TRBJ1-1	CSVESGAGMAFF
TRBV18	TRBJ2-7	CASSPSLAVAGGQYF
TRBV9	TRBJ1-5	CASSADLGPQPQHF
TRBV2	TRBJ1-5	CASSAVHGDQPQHF
TRBV5-4	TRBJ2-2	CASSLAGSGTGELFF
TRBV6-1	TRBJ1-2	CASSEARRGQGYGYTF
TRBV3-1/TRBV3-2	TRBJ2-1	CASSRQQGGEQFF
TRBV15	TRBJ1-3	CATSRDLGNTIYF
TRBV10-3	TRBJ1-4	CAISESQGTEKLFF
TRBV9	TRBJ1-2	CASSVAGGSYGYTF